Each of the 18 T cell receptor beta chains below was sequenced from the same sample in a study of blood T cells in healthy people across ages. The authors ran a second PCR of 7 to 11 cycles using a sample-barcoded 5' primer and a J-beta primer mix. TCRdb reprocessed the 5' RACE reads via MiXCR and lists one record per CDR3 protein. The table lists approximately 810,000 distinct CDR3 sequences, 29% of them singletons. The sequencing input was blood. Every receptor here comes from a woman older than 75 in good health.

This clonotype was seen at least ten times. The V and J genes are TRBV7-9 and TRBJ1-2, with D unresolved. The CDR3 is made up of 15 amino acids. Germline values: CDR1 SEHNR, CDR2 FQNEAQ (reference sequence). With 5 bases removed from V and 0 bases from J, the gap between germline ends came to 13 bases. DNA for the CDR3: TGTGCCAGCAGCCCACGGGGAGAAACTAACTATGGCTACACCTTC. Translation gives CASSPRGETNYGYTF.

On this clonotype: Possible read error: a much larger clone is one base away. The chain joins TRBV4-2 to TRBJ1-2, with TRBD1 as a possible D gene (5 bases). CDR1 is LGHNA, CDR2 YNFKEQ, per germline. The CDR3 is 14 amino acids. The CDR3 DNA is TGTGCCAGCAGCCAAGCACAGGTGTCGTATGGCCACACCTTC. This translates into CASSQAQVSYGHTF.

V usage is TRBV5-1 and J usage is TRBJ2-3; D may be TRBD1 or TRBD2 (5 bases each). CDR1 SGHRS and CDR2 YFSETQ come from the germline V gene. The CDR3 has 13 residues. V was pared by 2 bases and J by 5 bases, with 9 bases between. CDR3 sequence reads: CASSFNGGDTQYF. The CDR3 DNA reads TGCGCCAGCAGCTTCAATGGGGGAGATACGCAGTATTTT.

This clonotype has more than one count but fewer than ten. The chain couples TRBV15 to TRBJ1-6; 7 bases map to TRBD1. V gave up 1 base and J gave up 10 bases; unmatched junction bases: 16. The CDR3 sequence is 18 residues long. CDR1 is LNHNV, CDR2 YYDKDF, per germline (reference sequence). The CDR3 region has the DNA TGTGCCACCAGCAGAGCCCGACAGGGTAATTTTAGGATCTCACCCCTCCACTTT. It encodes CATSRARQGNFRISPLHF. The whole variable domain, remainder taken from reference TRBV15 and TRBJ1-6, is DAMVIQNPRYQVTQFGKPVTLSCSQTLNHNVMYWYQQKSSQAPKLLFHYYDKDFNNEADTPDNFQSRRPNTSFCFLDIRSPGLGDTAMYLCATSRARQGNFRISPLHFGNGTRLTVT.

This clonotype was seen at least ten times. This chain uses TRBV4-3 with TRBJ2-1; D ambiguous. The CDR3 totals 13 residues. The V and J ends lost 4 bases and 3 bases respectively, with 7 bases between them. Germline V lookup: CDR1 LGHNA, CDR2 YSLEER. DNA for the CDR3: TGCGCCAGCAGCCCCGCCAACTACAATGAGCAGTTCTTC. This translates into CASSPANYNEQFF.

This clonotype was seen once. The chain joins TRBV24-1 to TRBJ2-5, with 9 bases fitting TRBD2. This CDR3 comprises 15 residues. Germline CDR1 reads KGHDR; CDR2 reads SFDVKD. The junction had 16 bases not matched to a gene; V was cut back by 7 bases and J by 11 bases. The CDR3 loop is CATRRGSGGHHEQYF. For the CDR3, the DNA is TGTGCCACCAGGCGGGGGAGCGGGGGGCACCATGAGCAGTACTTC.

This clonotype was picked up a small number of times. The V gene is TRBV7-2, the J gene TRBJ2-2, with D tentatively TRBD1 (5 bases). The CDR3 is 13 amino acids. With 7 bases removed from V and 6 bases from J, the gap between germline ends came to 12 bases. CDR1 and CDR2 (germline): SGHTA, FQGNSA. This CDR3 reads CASTAGLAGELFF. CDR3 DNA sequence: TGTGCCAGCACCGCAGGGTTGGCCGGGGAGCTGTTTTTT.

In this sample, this clonotype turned up many times. V usage is TRBV6-6 and J usage is TRBJ2-3; the D gene could be TRBD1 or TRBD2 (5 bases each). The CDR3 consists of 17 residues. V lost 2 bases, J lost 4 bases, and 19 bases lay in between. CDR1 is MNHNY, CDR2 SVGAGI, per germline (reference sequence). The CDR3 DNA sequence: TGTGCCAGCAGTTACGAATTCCCCCGGGGACGGGCAGATACGCAGTATTTT. The encoded protein is CASSYEFPRGRADTQYF.

This clonotype was seen many times. The chain combines TRBV10-3 with TRBJ2-3; D is undetermined. The CDR3 covers 12 residues. V lost 2 bases, J lost 6 bases, and 6 bases lay in between. Germline CDR1 is ENHRY and CDR2 is SYGVKD. The chain's CDR3 is CAISEATDTQYF. As DNA, the CDR3 is TGTGCCATCAGTGAGGCGACGGATACGCAGTATTTT.

CDR3 region: CASSYKHALFYNEQFF. DNA for the CDR3: TGTGCCAGCAGTTACAAGCACGCCTTGTTCTACAATGAGCAGTTCTTC. The chain recombines TRBV25-1 with TRBJ2-1; no clear D. Trimming took 5 bases from V and 3 from J, leaving 17 bases between them. The length of the CDR3 is 16 residues. Germline V gene lookup returns CDR1 MGHDK and CDR2 SYGVNS.

This clonotype was seen only a few times. A read error may be the cause here, since a much bigger clone is one base away. This chain uses TRBV6-2 or TRBV6-3 with TRBJ2-3; 8 bases fit TRBD2. J lost 5 bases, V lost 7 bases, and 5 bases had no gene match. The CDR3 length is 13 residues. Germline-derived CDR1 and CDR2 are MNHEY and SVGEGT. CDR3 amino acids: CASKSGRGDTQYF. DNA for the CDR3: TGTGCCAGCAAAAGCGGGAGAGGAGATACGCAGTATTTT.

The table lists this clonotype with many counts. This sequence joins TRBV10-3 and TRBJ1-5; tentative D call: TRBD1 (5 bases). V shed 6 bases and J shed 4 bases, with 10 bases lying between them. The CDR3 length is 13 residues. Germline V gene data show CDR1 as ENHRY and CDR2 as SYGVKD. CDR3 in amino acids: CAIRLDRNQPQHF. In DNA, the CDR3 is TGTGCCATCAGACTCGACAGAAATCAGCCCCAGCATTTT.

This clonotype was observed a handful of times. The genes are TRBV6-2 or TRBV6-3 and TRBJ2-3, with D hard to call. V lost 1 base to trimming and J lost 1 base, with 6 bases between them. This CDR3 spans 14 amino acids. CDR1 and CDR2 (germline): MNHEY, SVGEGT. CDR3 sequence reads: CASSYYRGTDTQYF. DNA of the CDR3: TGTGCCAGCAGTTACTATAGGGGCACAGATACGCAGTATTTT.

The chain joins TRBV7-2 to TRBJ2-2; D may be TRBD1 (6 bases). The CDR3 consists of 17 residues. The germline V gene has CDR1 SGHTA and CDR2 FQGNSA. V dropped 0 bases and J dropped 0 bases, with 11 bases sitting between them. The CDR3 nucleotides are TGTGCCAGCAGCTTAGCCTACAGGGCCGCGAACACCGGGGAGCTGTTTTTT. As protein: CASSLAYRAANTGELFF.

There are a few counts of this clonotype. This sequence joins TRBV28 and TRBJ2-5, with D hard to call. The CDR3 loop spans 15 amino acids. Germline V gene sequence: CDR1 MDHEN, CDR2 SYDVKM. The ends were cut back, 5 bases at V and 4 bases at J, with 17 bases in the middle. CDR3 DNA: TGTGCCAGCAGTGGGCCCGGGTCCTTACGAGAGACCCAGTACTTC. Its translation: CASSGPGSLRETQYF. Supplemented by reference TRBV28 and TRBJ2-5, the full variable domain reads DVKVTQSSRYLVKRTGEKVFLECVQDMDHENMFWYRQDPGLGLRLIYFSYDVKMKEKGDIPEGYSVSREKKERFSLILESASTNQTSMYLCASSGPGSLRETQYFGPGTRLLVL.

The gene calls are TRBV6-2 or TRBV6-3 and TRBJ2-3; D gene uncertain. V was shortened by 4 bases and J by 0 bases, with 8 bases between the two germline ends. Looked up from germline, CDR1 is MNHEY and CDR2 is SVGEGT. The CDR3 is 14 residues long. CDR3 DNA sequence: TGTGCCAGCAGTTCCACCCCTAGCACAGATACGCAGTATTTT. It translates to CASSSTPSTDTQYF.

The V gene is TRBV3-1, the J gene TRBJ1-4; D perhaps matches TRBD1 (5 bases). V lost 2 bases and J 4 bases, leaving 11 bases between the germline ends. CDR1 is LGHDT and CDR2 is YNNKEL in the germline V gene (reference sequence). CDR3 length: 15 residues. Written as DNA, the CDR3 is TGTGCCAGCAGCCAAACGTCACAGGTTAATGAAAAACTGTTTTTT. This codes for CASSQTSQVNEKLFF.

This clonotype was observed a few times. V and J are TRBV20-1 and TRBJ1-6; 7 bases are a match to TRBD1. CDR3 length equals 16 residues. CDR1 is DFQATT, CDR2 SNEGSKA, per germline (reference sequence). Trimming cost V 0 bases and J 7 bases; bases outside gene matches: 9. The CDR3 sequence: CSARDGTAIKNSPLHF. The CDR3 region has the DNA TGCAGTGCTAGAGACGGGACAGCAATAAAAAATTCACCCCTCCACTTT.